This TCR beta chain was identified in a study of OX40 agonist ivuxolimab in advanced cancers. The wider study: A history of anti-PD-1, anti-PD-L1 or anti-CTLA-4 therapy was acceptable, and 30% to 45% had some.

The ends were cut back, 10 bases at V and 2 bases at J, with 18 bases in the middle. Germline CDR1 MNHNY, CDR2 SVGAGI (reference sequence). CDR3 length: 14 residues. Collection of blood occurred at baseline, at cycle 4 day 1, and at cycle 7 day 1. Method: immunoSEQ multiplex PCR; TCRdb's copy keeps in-frame clones and lacks some. The table shows about 94,000 clones, with about nine tenths occurring only once. Sequences were derived from CD4+ or CD8+ T cells sorted from blood, sampled in a trial of the OX40 agonist ivuxolimab. The receptor comes from an adult with an advanced solid tumor such as melanoma, head and neck, liver or kidney cancer. This rearrangement joins TRBV6-6 to TRBJ2-7; D might be TRBD1 or TRBD2, each matching 5 bases. CDR3 bases: TGTGCCACAAAACGGGACGACGGGGCCTACGAGCAGTACTTC. It specifies CATKRDDGAYEQYF.